Below are 19 T cell receptor beta chains sequenced from a single sample in a study of T cells in Graves' hyperthyroidism and ophthalmopathy. Regions amplified from RNA transcripts were the TCR beta CDR3 regions. The TCR CDR3 first-round RT-PCR relied on the HTBI primer set. Via MiXCR, TCRdb re-called the multiplex PCR reads, giving one row per CDR3 protein. The table lists 600,000 to 700,000 distinct CDR3 sequences, less than 45% of them singletons, with under 8% in the top ten. The sample was peripheral blood or thyroid tissue (not recorded which). Receptors were obtained from an adult man with Graves' disease, either hyperthyroidism or ophthalmopathy (not recorded which).

About this clonotype: At one boundary the junction diverges from the germline segment, which might be a read error. This chain uses TRBV10-3 with TRBJ1-6; 10 bases are shared with TRBD1. Germline CDR1 and CDR2: ENHRY and SYGVKD. This CDR3 has 14 amino acids. CDR3 region: CASSYRTGGSPLHF. CDR3 coding DNA: TGTGCCAGCAGTTACCGGACAGGGGGTTCACCCCTCCACTTT.

In its sample, this clonotype was seen a few times. The V call is TRBV18, the J call TRBJ1-6; D remains ambiguous. The CDR3 contains 15 residues. The V gene lost 0 bases and the J gene lost 9 bases, with 12 bases spanning the gap. Germline V gene data show CDR1 as KGHSH and CDR2 as LQKENI. The CDR3: CASSPPSGLGSPLHF. CDR3 in DNA: TGTGCCAGCTCACCACCGTCAGGTCTGGGTTCACCCCTCCACTTT.

This clonotype was observed a few times. The V and J genes are TRBV19 and TRBJ1-2, with 8 bases fitting TRBD1. Germline V gives CDR1 LNHDA, CDR2 SQIVND (reference sequence). CDR3 size: 14 residues. J lost 8 bases, V lost 3 bases, and 8 bases had no gene match. CDR3 in amino acids: CASSIATGAEGYTF. The DNA of the CDR3 is TGTGCCAGTAGTATCGCGACAGGGGCAGAGGGCTACACCTTC.

The J gene is TRBJ2-5, the V gene TRBV19; the match to TRBD2 covers 10 bases. CDR1 is LNHDA, CDR2 SQIVND, per germline (reference sequence). The J segment lost 5 bases and the V segment lost 5 bases, leaving 8 bases of the junction unmatched. The CDR3 runs 15 residues. The CDR3 nucleotides are TGTGCCAGTAGTTTGCAGCGGGGGGGCCGGGAGACCCAGTACTTC. Protein sequence: CASSLQRGGRETQYF. Drawing the rest from reference TRBV19 and TRBJ2-5, the complete variable domain is DGGITQSPKYLFRKEGQNVTLSCEQNLNHDAMYWYRQDPGQGLRLIYYSQIVNDFQKGDIAEGYSVSREKKESFPLTVTSAQKNPTAFYLCASSLQRGGRETQYFGPGTRLLVL.

The V call is TRBV7-9, the J call TRBJ1-5; D is undetermined. The CDR3 runs to 12 residues. Looked up from germline, CDR1 is SEHNR and CDR2 is FQNEAQ (reference sequence). Trimming shortened V by 6 bases and J by 5 bases, and 8 bases separated the two germline ends. Here the CDR3 reads CASRLTDQPQHF. The CDR3 DNA follows: TGTGCCAGCAGGTTAACAGATCAGCCCCAGCATTTT.

This chain links TRBV24-1 with TRBJ2-2; unclear D gene. The V gene lost 4 bases and the J gene lost 6 bases, with 14 bases spanning the gap. The CDR3 extends over 15 amino acids. The germline CDR1 and CDR2 sequences are KGHDR and SFDVKD. The CDR3 DNA is TGTGCCACCAGTGACGCATGGACGGCCTCCGGGGAGCTGTTTTTT. This translates into CATSDAWTASGELFF.

A remark on this clonotype: Since a much larger clone is just one base distant, this may be a read error. This is likely a read error, given that the CDR3 carries no conserved phenylalanine or tryptophan at its end. The rearrangement joins TRBV20-1 to TRBJ1-2, with D unclear. Germline lookup yields CDR1 DFQATT and CDR2 SNEGSKA (reference sequence). The CDR3 contains 17 residues. CDR3 nucleotides: TGCAGCGTTGAAGATGACCCCCCGACAAATAAGGGTCATGGCTACACCATC. It translates to CSVEDDPPTNKGHGYTI.

In this sample, this clonotype turned up a few times. The rearrangement uses TRBV20-1 and TRBJ2-2; the match to TRBD1 covers 8 bases. V gave up 6 bases and J gave up 7 bases; unmatched junction bases: 7. The CDR3 is 13 residues long. Germline CDR1 and CDR2: DFQATT and SNEGSKA (reference sequence). The DNA for the CDR3 is TGCAGTGCACCCGGACAGGGCTTCGGGGAGCTGTTTTTT. Its translation: CSAPGQGFGELFF.

This clonotype was counted at least ten times. CDR3 protein: CSGLELTEAFF. The CDR3 bases are TGCAGCGGGTTGGAGCTCACTGAAGCTTTCTTT. V and J are TRBV29-1 and TRBJ1-1; the D is unclear. V lost 7 bases, J lost 4 bases, and 10 bases lay in between. The CDR3 extends over 11 amino acids. Germline V gene sequence: CDR1 SQVTM, CDR2 ANQGSEA.

This clonotype has only one observation. The rearrangement links TRBV29-1 to TRBJ2-6; 9 bases are a match to TRBD2. The V gene end was trimmed by 6 bases and the J gene end by 1 base; junction bases not matched to a gene: 16. The CDR3 extends over 19 amino acids. CDR1 and CDR2 (germline): SQVTM, ANQGSEA. The CDR3 DNA sequence: TGCAGCGTCCAACTGACTAGCGGCTACGAGCGGTCTGGGGCCAACGTCCTGACTTTC. It encodes CSVQLTSGYERSGANVLTF.

The V and J genes are TRBV7-8 and TRBJ2-1, with no clear D. Trimming removed 5 bases from V and 7 bases from J, with 18 bases in between. The CDR3 length is 15 residues. CDR1 is SGHVS and CDR2 is FQNEAQ in the germline V gene. CDR3 loop: CASSHTSTVVNEQFF. CDR3 bases: TGTGCCAGCAGCCACACATCCACAGTAGTTAATGAGCAGTTCTTC.

A remark on this clonotype: Given a much more abundant clone one base away, this may be a read error. The V and J genes are TRBV7-8 and TRBJ1-4; TRBD1 aligns across 7 bases. The germline CDR1 and CDR2 sequences are SGHVS and FQNEAQ. The CDR3 is 14 residues long. V shed 5 bases, J shed 7 bases, and the junction held 7 bases outside the gene matches. In nucleotides, the CDR3 is TGTGCCAGCAGCATTACAGGGGTCGGTGAAAAACTGTTTTTT. Its translation: CASSITGVGEKLFF.

This clonotype was seen many times. This chain connects TRBV29-1 to TRBJ1-2; possible D gene TRBD1, 5 bases. CDR1 SQVTM and CDR2 ANQGSEA come from the germline V gene. This CDR3 is built from 13 residues. V was cut by 1 base and J by 7 bases, with 13 bases left in between. The CDR3 coding sequence is TGCAGCGTTGAAGTCGTCGTTGGGGGTGGCTACACCTTC. It translates to CSVEVVVGGGYTF.

This rearrangement joins TRBV29-1 to TRBJ2-5; D gene unclear. CDR3 length: 11 amino acids. Germline CDR1 reads SQVTM; CDR2 reads ANQGSEA. With 7 bases removed from V and 2 bases from J, the gap between germline ends came to 8 bases. In DNA form, the CDR3 reads TGCAGCGGGGCGCGACAAGAGACCCAGTACTTC. This codes for CSGARQETQYF.

This clonotype was seen ten or more times. The chain uses TRBV7-9 and TRBJ1-6; D is uncertain. CDR3 length: 13 amino acids. Trimming took off 1 base at V and 7 bases at J, with 5 bases between the two ends. Looked up from germline, CDR1 is SEHNR and CDR2 is FQNEAQ (reference sequence). CDR3 DNA: TGTGCCAGCAGCTTAGAGGAGAATTCACCCCTCCACTTT. Amino acid sequence: CASSLEENSPLHF.

Only a few counts were recorded for this clonotype. The chain has TRBV29-1 and TRBJ1-1; D gene ambiguous. V was trimmed by 0 bases and J by 10 bases, leaving 15 bases between them. CDR3 size: 13 residues. Germline assignment: CDR1 SQVTM and CDR2 ANQGSEA. Written as DNA, the CDR3 is TGCAGCGTTGAAGATGCTGGTAATTCAGGAGCTTTCTTT. This translates into CSVEDAGNSGAFF.

This clonotype appeared a few times. The chain links TRBV20-1 to TRBJ2-7; TRBD2 is a possible D gene (5 bases). The CDR3 has 10 amino acids. V lost 5 bases and J lost 4, with 6 bases in between. Looked up from germline, CDR1 is DFQATT and CDR2 is SNEGSKA (reference sequence). Written as DNA, the CDR3 is TGCAGTGCTGGGGAGTACGAGCAGTACTTC. It translates to CSAGEYEQYF.

Details on this clonotype: A junction boundary mismatches the germline segment, possibly from a read error. The CDR3 region has the DNA TGTGCCAGCAGCCTAGCGGAGGACACCGGGGAGCTGTTTTTT. As protein: CASSLAEDTGELFF. The V gene is TRBV7-2, the J gene TRBJ2-2; 7 bases are a match to TRBD2. Germline V gives CDR1 SGHTA, CDR2 FQGNSA. This CDR3 is built from 14 residues. Using reference TRBV7-2 and TRBJ2-2 for the parts outside the CDR3, the full variable domain is GAGVSQSPSNKVTEKGKDVELRCDPISGHTALYWYRQSLGQGLEFLIYFQGNSAPDKSGLPSDRFSAERTGGSVSTLTIQRTQQEDSAVYLCASSLAEDTGELFFGEGSRLTVL.

As regards this clonotype: A much larger clonotype is one base distant, so this may be a read error. The V and J genes are TRBV2 and TRBJ1-2, with TRBD1 as a possible D gene (5 bases). The germline V and J ends were trimmed by 5 bases and 3 bases, with 16 bases remaining between them. Germline CDR1 reads SNHLY; CDR2 reads FYNNEI. This CDR3 has 15 residues. CDR3 sequence (DNA): TGTGCCAGCAGTCCCGGGGCCGAACCCTACTATGGCTACACCTTC. This gives the protein CASSPGAEPYYGYTF.